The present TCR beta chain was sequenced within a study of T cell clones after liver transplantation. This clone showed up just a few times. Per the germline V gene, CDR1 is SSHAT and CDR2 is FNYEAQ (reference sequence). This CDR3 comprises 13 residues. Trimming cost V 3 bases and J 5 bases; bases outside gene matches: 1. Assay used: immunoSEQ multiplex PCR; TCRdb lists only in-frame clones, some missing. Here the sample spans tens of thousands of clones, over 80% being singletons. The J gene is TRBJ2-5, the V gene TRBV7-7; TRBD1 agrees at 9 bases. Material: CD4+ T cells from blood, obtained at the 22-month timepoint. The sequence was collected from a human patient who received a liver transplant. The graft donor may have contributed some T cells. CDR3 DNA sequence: TGTGCCAGCAGCTTGGACAGGGGTGAGACCCAGTACTTC. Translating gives CASSLDRGETQYF.